This TCR beta chain comes out of a study of early T cells in non-severe SARS-CoV-2 infection. This clonotype appeared a few times. The CDR3 runs 16 residues. CDR1 is SNHLY, CDR2 FYNNEI, per germline. J gave up 8 bases and V 5 bases, and 12 bases lay outside the gene matches. TCRdb re-called the 5' RACE reads with MiXCR, one entry per CDR3 protein. The sample yields more than 65,000 distinct CDR3 sequences, 12% seen once. Here the sequenced sample was whole blood, taken at baseline. The sequence came from an adult who was a healthcare worker with PCR-confirmed SARS-CoV-2 infection or an uninfected control (not recorded which). This chain links TRBV2 with TRBJ2-1; 10 positions match TRBD2. CDR3 residues: CASSSIIAGGPHEQFF. In nucleotides, the CDR3 is TGTGCCAGCAGTTCTATCATAGCGGGGGGCCCCCATGAGCAGTTCTTC.